The 10 T cell receptor beta chains below were found in one sample sequenced in a study of blood T cells in healthy people across ages. Primers used in a second PCR of roughly 7 to 12 cycles were a sample-barcoded 5' primer and a J-beta primer mix. TCRdb re-called the 5' RACE reads through MiXCR, storing one row per CDR3 protein. The data hold more than 1,400,000 distinct CDR3 sequences, with 42% observed a single time. Sequenced material: blood. The receptor source for this set is a woman aged 18-29 years in good health.

V is TRBV5-1 and J is TRBJ2-2; 13 nucleotides agree with TRBD2. This CDR3 has 20 residues. V trimming: 1 base; J trimming: 0 bases; junction bases outside the gene matches: 9. Germline V gene data show CDR1 as SGHRS and CDR2 as YFSETQ. CDR3 sequence reads: CASSLILGTSGMSNTGELFF. The CDR3 DNA reads TGCGCCAGCAGCTTGATATTGGGGACTAGCGGGATGTCGAACACCGGGGAGCTGTTTTTT.

CDR3 sequence (DNA): TGTGCCAGCAGCCCCCAGGGACAGCACTCCTACGAGCAGTACTTC. Its translation: CASSPQGQHSYEQYF. This chain uses TRBV7-9 with TRBJ2-7; 7 nucleotides line up with TRBD1. V was pared by 5 bases and J by 0 bases, with 7 bases of the junction left unmatched. Germline CDR1 reads SEHNR; CDR2 reads FQNEAQ (reference sequence). CDR3 length: 15 amino acids.

The chain joins TRBV15 to TRBJ2-1; 9 bases line up with TRBD2. This CDR3 has 15 amino acids. Germline lookup yields CDR1 LNHNV and CDR2 YYDKDF (reference sequence). V shed 5 bases and J 5 bases; nucleotides not matched to a gene: 7. Here the CDR3 reads CATSDIAGADNEQFF. CDR3 nucleotides: TGTGCCACCAGCGACATAGCGGGAGCGGACAATGAGCAGTTCTTC.

The genes are TRBV6-5 and TRBJ2-7, with TRBD2 matching 8 bases. This CDR3 spans 15 amino acids. Germline assignment: CDR1 MNHEY and CDR2 SVGAGI. V was clipped by 3 bases and J by 6 bases; unmatched bases: 10. CDR3 protein: CASSYISGRVGEQYF. In DNA form, the CDR3 reads TGTGCCAGCAGTTATATAAGCGGGAGAGTTGGCGAGCAGTACTTC.

The table lists this clonotype with a few counts. The gene calls are TRBV7-2 and TRBJ2-7; D may correspond to TRBD1 or TRBD2 (5 bases each). The CDR3 loop spans 12 amino acids. Germline lookup yields CDR1 SGHTA and CDR2 FQGNSA. Trimming pared 5 bases from V and 3 bases from J, leaving 8 bases between. The CDR3 sequence: CASSRGFYEQYF. For the CDR3, the DNA is TGTGCCAGCAGCCGGGGCTTCTACGAGCAGTACTTC. The whole variable domain, filled in from reference TRBV7-2 and TRBJ2-7, reads GAGVSQSPSNKVTEKGKDVELRCDPISGHTALYWYRQSLGQGLEFLIYFQGNSAPDKSGLPSDRFSAERTGGSVSTLTIQRTQQEDSAVYLCASSRGFYEQYFGPGTRLTVT.

In DNA form, the CDR3 reads TGTGCCAGTAGCCGTAGGGACAGGGGTGGGCCTGAAGAGGAGACCCAGTACTTC. This translates into CASSRRDRGGPEEETQYF. J is TRBJ2-5 and V is TRBV19; TRBD1 agrees at 10 bases. Germline CDR1 LNHDA, CDR2 SQIVND (reference sequence). V trimming: 6 bases; J trimming: 5 bases; junction bases outside the gene matches: 18. There are 18 residues in the CDR3.

This chain links TRBV5-1 with TRBJ2-1; TRBD2 aligns across 9 bases. Germline CDR1 SGHRS, CDR2 YFSETQ. The trim removed 2 bases at V and 1 base at J, leaving 7 bases unmatched. The CDR3 is 17 amino acids. The CDR3 sequence: CASSLHLAGMSYNEQFF. DNA for the CDR3: TGCGCCAGCAGCTTACATCTAGCGGGAATGTCCTACAATGAGCAGTTCTTC.

This clonotype has only a few counts. This rearrangement joins TRBV6-4 to TRBJ1-1; TRBD1 is a possible D gene (5 bases). Trimming shortened V by 5 bases and J by 1 base, and 11 bases separated the two germline ends. The CDR3 contains 14 residues. Germline V lookup: CDR1 MRHNA, CDR2 SNTAGT. The CDR3 protein is CASSTVTGNTEAFF. CDR3 nucleotides: TGTGCCAGCAGTACCGTCACAGGGAACACTGAAGCTTTCTTT.

About this clonotype: A much larger clone sits a single nucleotide away, making a read error possible. The gene calls are TRBV4-2 and TRBJ2-5, with 8 bases that match TRBD2. The CDR3 contains 16 residues. Germline lookup yields CDR1 LGHNA and CDR2 YNFKEQ. The ends lost 0 bases at V and 13 bases at J; junction bases unmatched: 16. The CDR3 DNA is TGTGCCAGCAGCCAAGAAACTCCGGGGGGGCACAATGAGCGGTACTTC. This sequence encodes CASSQETPGGHNERYF.

V is TRBV29-1 and J is TRBJ2-5; tentative D call: TRBD2 (6 bases). Germline CDR1 SQVTM, CDR2 ANQGSEA. The V gene lost 8 bases and the J gene lost 2 bases, with 12 bases spanning the gap. The CDR3 is 12 residues long. CDR3 in DNA: TGCAGCTATCCCGGGAGACAAGAGACCCAGTACTTC. Its protein product is CSYPGRQETQYF.